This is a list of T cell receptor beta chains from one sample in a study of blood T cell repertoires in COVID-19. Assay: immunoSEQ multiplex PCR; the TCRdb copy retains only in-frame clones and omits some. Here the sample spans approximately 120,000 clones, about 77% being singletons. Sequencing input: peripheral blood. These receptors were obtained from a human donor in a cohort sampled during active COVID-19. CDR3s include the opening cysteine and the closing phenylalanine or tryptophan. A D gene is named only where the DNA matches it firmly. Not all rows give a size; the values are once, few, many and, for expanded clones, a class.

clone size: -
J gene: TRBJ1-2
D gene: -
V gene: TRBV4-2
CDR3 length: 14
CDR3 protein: CASSQDPGGPGYTF
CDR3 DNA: TGTGCCAGCAGCCAAGATCCGGGGGGGCCCGGCTACACCTTC

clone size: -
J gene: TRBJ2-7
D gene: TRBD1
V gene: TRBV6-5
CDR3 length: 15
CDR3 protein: CASLTAGTGYDEQYF
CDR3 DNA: TGTGCCAGTCTAACGGCCGGGACAGGCTACGACGAGCAGTACTTC

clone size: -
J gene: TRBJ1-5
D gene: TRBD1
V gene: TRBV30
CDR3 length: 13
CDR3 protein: CAWSATGDQPQHF
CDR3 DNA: TGTGCCTGGAGTGCGACAGGGGATCAGCCCCAGCATTTT

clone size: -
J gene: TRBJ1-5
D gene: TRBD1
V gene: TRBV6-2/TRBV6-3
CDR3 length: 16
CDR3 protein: CASSGTGGAGNQPQHF
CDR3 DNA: TGTGCCAGCAGTGGCACAGGGGGCGCAGGCAATCAGCCCCAGCATTTT

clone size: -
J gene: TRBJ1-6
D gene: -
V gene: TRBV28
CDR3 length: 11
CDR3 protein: CASSFSAVLHF
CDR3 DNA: TGTGCCAGCAGTTTTAGTGCGGTCCTCCACTTT

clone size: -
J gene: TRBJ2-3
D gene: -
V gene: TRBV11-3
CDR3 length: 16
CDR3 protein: CASSLGFRERTDTQYF
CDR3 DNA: TGTGCCAGCAGCTTAGGCTTTCGGGAGCGCACAGATACGCAGTATTTT

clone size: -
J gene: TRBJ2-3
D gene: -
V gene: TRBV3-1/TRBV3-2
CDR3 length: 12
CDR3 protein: CASSQRGDTQYF
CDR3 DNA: TGTGCCAGCAGCCAACGCGGAGATACGCAGTATTTT

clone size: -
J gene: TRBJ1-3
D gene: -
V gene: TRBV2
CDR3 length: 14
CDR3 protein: CASRTGLSGNTIYF
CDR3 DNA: TGTGCCAGCAGAACAGGGCTCTCTGGAAACACCATATATTTT

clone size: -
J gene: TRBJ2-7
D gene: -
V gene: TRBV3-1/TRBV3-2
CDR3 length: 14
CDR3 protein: CASRRGGNSYEQYF
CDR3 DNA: TGTGCCAGCAGGCGGGGAGGCAACTCCTACGAGCAGTACTTC

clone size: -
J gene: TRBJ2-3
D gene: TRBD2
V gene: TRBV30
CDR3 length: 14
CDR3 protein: CAWSVFGGRPSQYF
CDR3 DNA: TGTGCCTGGAGTGTATTCGGCGGGAGGCCCTCGCAGTATTTT

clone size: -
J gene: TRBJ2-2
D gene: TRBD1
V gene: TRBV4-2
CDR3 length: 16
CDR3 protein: CASSRDRAANTGELFF
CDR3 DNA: TGTGCCAGCAGCCGTGACAGGGCCGCGAACACCGGGGAGCTGTTTTTT

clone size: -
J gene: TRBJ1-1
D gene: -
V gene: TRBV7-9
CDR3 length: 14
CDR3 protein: CASSLLLGGTEAFF
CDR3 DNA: TGTGCCAGCAGCTTACTCTTAGGGGGCACTGAAGCTTTCTTT

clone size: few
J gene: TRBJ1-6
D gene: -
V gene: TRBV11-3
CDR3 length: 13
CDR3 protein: CASSLVSGSPLHF
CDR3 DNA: TGTGCCAGCAGCTTAGTAAGCGGTTCACCCCTCCACTTT

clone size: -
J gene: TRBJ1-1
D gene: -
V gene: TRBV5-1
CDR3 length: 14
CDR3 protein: CASSQGRLDTEAFF
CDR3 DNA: TGCGCCAGCAGCCAGGGGCGGCTGGACACTGAAGCTTTCTTT

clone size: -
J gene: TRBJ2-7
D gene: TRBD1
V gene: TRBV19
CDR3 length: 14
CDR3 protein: CASIGTGGHGEQYF
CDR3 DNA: TGTGCCAGTATAGGGACAGGGGGCCACGGCGAGCAGTACTTC

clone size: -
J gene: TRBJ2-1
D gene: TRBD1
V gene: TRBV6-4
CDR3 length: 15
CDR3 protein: CASSREGTGGNEQFF
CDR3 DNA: TGTGCCAGCAGCCGGGAAGGGACAGGGGGCAATGAGCAGTTCTTC

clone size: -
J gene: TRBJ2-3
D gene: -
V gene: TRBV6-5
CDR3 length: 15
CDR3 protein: CASSYSGTRGDTQYF
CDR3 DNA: TGTGCCAGCAGTTACTCCGGGACTCGAGGGGATACGCAGTATTTT